These T cell receptor beta chains were read from a single sample in a study of blood T cell repertoires in COVID-19. The method was immunoSEQ multiplex PCR; TCRdb's version includes in-frame clones alone and lacks a portion of them. There are around 100,000 clones in the sample; around 85% occur only once, and approximately 1.5% lies in the top ten. The sequenced sample consisted of peripheral blood. The receptors here all came from a man between 45 and 60 years old with acute or convalescent COVID-19. The CDR3 runs from the conserved cysteine through the conserved F or W. A D gene is named only where the DNA matches it firmly. The listing skips clone size in some rows; elsewhere it reads once, few, many or a size class.

TRBJ2-2 - TRBD1 TRBV9 TGTGCCAGCAGTTATTCGACAGGGGGAACCGGGGAGCTGTTTTTT CASSYSTGGTGELFF
TRBJ1-5 - - TRBV6-5 TGTGCCAGCAGTTACAGTTCACAGAGCAATCAGCCCCAGCATTTT CASSYSSQSNQPQHF
TRBJ2-1 - TRBD2 TRBV30 TGTGCCTGGAGTCGACTAGCGGGGGGGCATTGGTTCTTC CAWSRLAGGHWFF
TRBJ2-7 few TRBD1 TRBV7-6 TGTGCCAGCAGCGGTCCCGGGACAGGGTTTCAGTACTTC CASSGPGTGFQYF
TRBJ1-2 few - TRBV6-2/TRBV6-3 TGTGCCAGCAGTTACTCGGACTCCCACTACTATGGCTACACCTTC CASSYSDSHYYGYTF
TRBJ1-1 - - TRBV5-1 TGCGCCAGCAGCTACGGACAGACCATGAACACTGAAGCTTTCTTT CASSYGQTMNTEAFF
TRBJ1-2 few - TRBV6-5 TGTGCCAGCAGTTACTCGAACCCCCCAGGGCATGAAGGCTACACCTTC CASSYSNPPGHEGYTF
TRBJ2-2 - - TRBV7-8 TGTGCCAGCAGCTTAGTAGTCCGGTTTGAGAGCACCGGGGAGCTGTTTTTT CASSLVVRFESTGELFF
TRBJ1-3 few - TRBV3-1/TRBV3-2 TGTGCCAGCAGCCAAGACGGTGGGAGCTCTGGAAACACCATATATTTT CASSQDGGSSGNTIYF
TRBJ2-3 once - TRBV2 TGTGCCAGCAGTGAAGATCTAGTTTACACAGATACGCAGTATTTT CASSEDLVYTDTQYF
TRBJ2-2 - TRBD1 TRBV25-1 TGTGCCAGCAGTGAGGATGGGACAGGGGACCACCGGGGAGCTGTTTTT CASSEDGTGDHRGAVF
TRBJ2-1 - - TRBV2 TGTGCCAGCAGTGAACGAGTACTCTCGGGGTGGGAGCAGTTCTTC CASSERVLSGWEQFF
TRBJ1-3 - TRBD1 TRBV18 TGTGCCAGCTCACCTACGACAGGGAGCTCTGGAAACACCATATATTTT CASSPTTGSSGNTIYF
TRBJ1-5 - - TRBV7-2 TGTGCCAGCAGCCCTACAGGGAGGGGTCAGCCCCAGCATTTT CASSPTGRGQPQHF
TRBJ1-1 few TRBD1 TRBV19 TGTGCCAGTAGGGACAGGGGGCAAGTCACTGAAGCTTTCTTT CASRDRGQVTEAFF